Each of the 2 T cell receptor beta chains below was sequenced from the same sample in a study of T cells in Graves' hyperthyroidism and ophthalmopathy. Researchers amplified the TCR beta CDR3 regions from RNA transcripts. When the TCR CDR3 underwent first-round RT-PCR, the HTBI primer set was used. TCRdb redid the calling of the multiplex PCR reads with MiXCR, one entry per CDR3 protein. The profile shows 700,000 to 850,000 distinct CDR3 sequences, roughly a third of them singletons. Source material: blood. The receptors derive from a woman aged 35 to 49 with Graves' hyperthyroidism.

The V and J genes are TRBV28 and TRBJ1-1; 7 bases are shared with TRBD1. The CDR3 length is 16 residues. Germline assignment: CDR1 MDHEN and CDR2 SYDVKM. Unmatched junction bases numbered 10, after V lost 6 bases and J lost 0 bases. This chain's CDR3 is CASRGYRGALNTEAFF. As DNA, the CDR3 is TGTGCCAGCAGGGGCTACAGGGGTGCGCTGAACACTGAAGCTTTCTTT.

CDR3 sequence: CASSYDRGGNTEAFF. The DNA for the CDR3 is TGTGCCAGCAGTTACGACAGGGGGGGGAACACTGAAGCTTTCTTT. V usage is TRBV7-3 and J usage is TRBJ1-1; TRBD1 matches 9 bases. The germline V gene has CDR1 SGHTA and CDR2 FQGTGA. V shed 6 bases and J 1 base; nucleotides not matched to a gene: 6. The CDR3 runs to 15 residues.